This is a list of T cell receptor beta chains from one sample in a study of cytomegalovirus exposure and HLA in healthy donors. Clones were read by immunoSEQ multiplex PCR, and TCRdb kept only the in-frame ones, dropping some. Of approximately 180,000 clones detected, around 83% appear once; the ten largest clones hold about 1.7%. The sample comprised PBMCs. These receptors were collected from a woman aged 18 to 35 in good health and CMV-seronegative. Each CDR3 is given with its conserved first and last residue. Each record gives: V gene, J gene, D gene, clone size, CDR3 protein, CDR3 DNA. The D gene is left open where the match is weak. Clone size appears in some rows only: once, few, many, or a class for an expanded clone.

v_call: TRBV19; j_call: TRBJ2-1; d_call: TRBD1; clone_size: -; cdr3_aa: CASSLGTGSYNEQFF; cdr3_nt: TGTGCCAGTAGTCTGGGGACAGGGTCCTACAATGAGCAGTTCTTC
v_call: TRBV7-6; j_call: TRBJ2-1; d_call: TRBD2; clone_size: -; cdr3_aa: CASSLEIAGDNEQFF; cdr3_nt: TGTGCCAGCAGCTTAGAGATAGCGGGGGATAATGAGCAGTTCTTC
v_call: TRBV30; j_call: TRBJ2-7; d_call: -; clone_size: once; cdr3_aa: CAWSFNYEQYF; cdr3_nt: TGTGCCTGGAGTTTCAATTACGAGCAGTACTTC
v_call: TRBV13; j_call: TRBJ2-5; d_call: -; clone_size: -; cdr3_aa: CASSPGDRETQYF; cdr3_nt: TGTGCCAGCAGTCCGGGGGATAGGGAGACCCAGTACTTC
v_call: TRBV30; j_call: TRBJ2-1; d_call: -; clone_size: few; cdr3_aa: CAWTTNRARGQFF; cdr3_nt: TGTGCCTGGACCACCAACAGGGCGAGGGGGCAGTTCTTC
v_call: TRBV28; j_call: TRBJ1-2; d_call: -; clone_size: -; cdr3_aa: CASSLGNLGAYGYTF; cdr3_nt: TGTGCCAGCAGTTTGGGGAATCTGGGAGCCTATGGCTACACCTTC
v_call: TRBV7-2; j_call: TRBJ1-3; d_call: -; clone_size: -; cdr3_aa: CASSLRGGPNTIYF; cdr3_nt: TGTGCCAGCAGCTTGAGAGGAGGGCCAAACACCATATATTTT
v_call: TRBV19; j_call: TRBJ2-7; d_call: TRBD2; clone_size: -; cdr3_aa: CASSIGLAGAYEQYF; cdr3_nt: TGTGCCAGTAGTATCGGACTAGCGGGCGCCTACGAGCAGTACTTC
v_call: TRBV18; j_call: TRBJ1-2; d_call: -; clone_size: -; cdr3_aa: CASSPPAQGLFYGYTF; cdr3_nt: TGTGCCAGCTCACCACCGGCACAGGGCCTATTCTATGGCTACACCTTC
v_call: TRBV10-3; j_call: TRBJ1-1; d_call: -; clone_size: few; cdr3_aa: CATNGGGTEAFF; cdr3_nt: TGTGCCACAAACGGAGGAGGCACTGAAGCTTTCTTT
v_call: TRBV7-8; j_call: TRBJ1-5; d_call: -; clone_size: -; cdr3_aa: CASRPSGASNQPQHF; cdr3_nt: TGTGCCAGCCGCCCGAGCGGGGCTAGCAATCAGCCCCAGCATTTT
v_call: TRBV28; j_call: TRBJ1-5; d_call: -; clone_size: few; cdr3_aa: CASIPSRGAQGNSNQPQHF; cdr3_nt: TGTGCCAGCATCCCAAGCCGGGGGGCGCAGGGCAATAGCAATCAGCCCCAGCATTTT
v_call: TRBV27; j_call: TRBJ2-1; d_call: -; clone_size: -; cdr3_aa: CASSFILANEQFF; cdr3_nt: TGTGCCAGCAGTTTTATATTAGCCAATGAGCAGTTCTTC
v_call: TRBV11-3; j_call: TRBJ2-2; d_call: -; clone_size: few; cdr3_aa: CASSPIAVHGGTGELFF; cdr3_nt: TGTGCCAGCAGCCCAATAGCGGTTCACGGTGGCACCGGGGAGCTGTTTTTT
v_call: TRBV11-2; j_call: TRBJ2-6; d_call: -; clone_size: -; cdr3_aa: CASRPASSGANVLTF; cdr3_nt: TGTGCCAGCAGGCCCGCTAGCTCTGGGGCCAACGTCCTGACTTTC
v_call: TRBV29-1; j_call: TRBJ2-1; d_call: TRBD1; clone_size: -; cdr3_aa: CSVGQGQSYNEQFF; cdr3_nt: TGCAGCGTTGGACAGGGGCAATCCTACAATGAGCAGTTCTTC
v_call: TRBV7-9; j_call: TRBJ2-7; d_call: -; clone_size: -; cdr3_aa: CASSPRSADPHQEQYF; cdr3_nt: TGTGCCAGCAGCCCGAGATCAGCGGACCCCCATCAGGAGCAGTACTTC
v_call: TRBV2; j_call: TRBJ2-6; d_call: TRBD2; clone_size: few; cdr3_aa: CASGGDSGANVLTF; cdr3_nt: TGTGCCAGTGGGGGGGACTCTGGGGCCAACGTCCTGACTTTC
v_call: TRBV7-2; j_call: TRBJ2-1; d_call: TRBD2; clone_size: -; cdr3_aa: CASSFPRASGRANEQFF; cdr3_nt: TGTGCCAGCAGCTTCCCCCGGGCTAGCGGGAGGGCCAATGAGCAGTTCTTC
v_call: TRBV4-3; j_call: TRBJ2-1; d_call: TRBD2; clone_size: few; cdr3_aa: CASSQDRLGTSEYNEQFF; cdr3_nt: TGCGCCAGCAGCCAAGACAGGTTGGGGACTAGCGAGTACAATGAGCAGTTCTTC
v_call: TRBV5-4; j_call: TRBJ2-5; d_call: -; clone_size: once; cdr3_aa: CASSFMETQYF; cdr3_nt: TGTGCCAGCAGCTTTATGGAGACCCAGTACTTC
v_call: TRBV7-9; j_call: TRBJ2-5; d_call: TRBD1; clone_size: once; cdr3_aa: CASSSSGTGDWETQYF; cdr3_nt: TGTGCCAGCAGCTCCTCCGGGACAGGGGACTGGGAGACCCAGTACTTC
v_call: TRBV19; j_call: TRBJ1-5; d_call: -; clone_size: -; cdr3_aa: CASSSWGRGSNQPQHF; cdr3_nt: TGTGCCAGTAGTTCCTGGGGCAGGGGTAGCAATCAGCCCCAGCATTTT
v_call: TRBV11-3; j_call: TRBJ2-4; d_call: -; clone_size: -; cdr3_aa: CASSPGGWGREAKNIQYF; cdr3_nt: TGTGCCAGCAGCCCGGGGGGCTGGGGGCGGGAAGCCAAAAACATTCAGTACTTC
v_call: TRBV2; j_call: TRBJ1-2; d_call: TRBD1; clone_size: -; cdr3_aa: CASTEQGAWGYTF; cdr3_nt: TGTGCCAGCACCGAACAGGGGGCTTGGGGCTACACCTTC
v_call: TRBV19; j_call: TRBJ1-4; d_call: -; clone_size: -; cdr3_aa: CASSIQTTNEKLFF; cdr3_nt: TGTGCCAGTAGTATCCAGACAACTAATGAAAAACTGTTTTTT
v_call: TRBV6-6; j_call: TRBJ2-7; d_call: -; clone_size: -; cdr3_aa: CASSPGQYEQYF; cdr3_nt: TGTGCCAGCAGTCCCGGACAGTACGAGCAGTACTTC
v_call: TRBV28; j_call: TRBJ2-7; d_call: -; clone_size: -; cdr3_aa: CASSLRAYEQYF; cdr3_nt: TGTGCCAGCAGTTTGCGGGCCTACGAGCAGTACTTC
v_call: TRBV11-3; j_call: TRBJ2-1; d_call: TRBD2; clone_size: -; cdr3_aa: CASSSTSGTREQFF; cdr3_nt: TGTGCCAGCAGCTCGACTAGCGGGACTCGTGAGCAGTTCTTC
v_call: TRBV2; j_call: TRBJ2-3; d_call: TRBD2; clone_size: -; cdr3_aa: CASSDSGRLADTQYF; cdr3_nt: TGTGCCAGCAGTGATAGCGGGAGGCTTGCAGATACGCAGTATTTT
v_call: TRBV25-1; j_call: TRBJ2-1; d_call: TRBD2; clone_size: -; cdr3_aa: CASRPKGLPNNEQFF; cdr3_nt: TGTGCCAGCAGGCCTAAGGGACTACCAAACAATGAGCAGTTCTTC
v_call: TRBV4-3; j_call: TRBJ2-2; d_call: TRBD2; clone_size: -; cdr3_aa: CASSQDSSGGGTGELFF; cdr3_nt: TGCGCCAGCAGCCAAGATTCTTCGGGGGGAGGTACCGGGGAGCTGTTTTTT